Listed below are T cell receptor beta chains from one sample, sequenced in a study of blood T cell repertoires in COVID-19. This table comes from immunoSEQ multiplex PCR, and its TCRdb copy is limited to in-frame clones, with some not included. Among more than 300,000 clones listed, about 89% were seen once. Sequencing was performed on peripheral blood. The receptors were gathered from a woman in her twenties or thirties with COVID-19, enrolled during active disease. CDR3s leave out the opening cysteine and the closing phenylalanine or tryptophan. Each record gives: J gene, V gene, CDR3 protein.

j_gene: TRBJ1-1
v_gene: TRBV27
CDR3aa: ASSLYGHLNTEAF

j_gene: TRBJ2-7
v_gene: TRBV18
CDR3aa: ASSPGLAESYEQY

j_gene: TRBJ2-3
v_gene: TRBV7-9
CDR3aa: ASSLSLAGDTQY

j_gene: TRBJ1-5
v_gene: TRBV28
CDR3aa: ASSLGQFFNQPQH

j_gene: TRBJ1-5
v_gene: TRBV18
CDR3aa: ASSPTGGGQPQH

j_gene: TRBJ2-3
v_gene: TRBV5-5
CDR3aa: ASSFSRGTDTQY

j_gene: TRBJ1-3
v_gene: TRBV3-1/TRBV3-2
CDR3aa: ASSLTGVGNTIY

j_gene: TRBJ2-1
v_gene: TRBV5-6
CDR3aa: ASSLTAGLNEQF

j_gene: TRBJ2-5
v_gene: TRBV6-2/TRBV6-3
CDR3aa: ASSTGGWETQY

j_gene: TRBJ2-7
v_gene: TRBV7-2
CDR3aa: ASSLVGGQTYEQY

j_gene: TRBJ2-7
v_gene: TRBV2
CDR3aa: ASSPPSGIYEQY

j_gene: TRBJ2-7
v_gene: TRBV6-5
CDR3aa: ASRTLQGSVYEQY

j_gene: TRBJ2-3
v_gene: TRBV3-1/TRBV3-2
CDR3aa: ASSQDWARGRVDTQY

j_gene: TRBJ2-1
v_gene: TRBV19
CDR3aa: ASSTSGTGLEEQF

j_gene: TRBJ1-6
v_gene: TRBV6-6
CDR3aa: ASSRPWGGPTNSPLH

j_gene: TRBJ2-5
v_gene: TRBV20-1
CDR3aa: SATGEKTQY

j_gene: TRBJ2-1
v_gene: TRBV5-1
CDR3aa: ASSYDQGTNEQF

j_gene: TRBJ2-3
v_gene: TRBV5-5
CDR3aa: ASSLRQDTQY

j_gene: TRBJ1-2
v_gene: TRBV10-3
CDR3aa: AISRTGLGYT

j_gene: TRBJ1-2
v_gene: TRBV10-3
CDR3aa: AISGQTGDYGYT

j_gene: TRBJ2-3
v_gene: TRBV15
CDR3aa: ATSRDGGLAADTQY

j_gene: TRBJ2-7
v_gene: TRBV5-4
CDR3aa: ASSAGNSYEQY

j_gene: TRBJ2-7
v_gene: TRBV5-1
CDR3aa: ASSLDGGAYEQY

j_gene: TRBJ1-5
v_gene: TRBV5-1
CDR3aa: ASSLSGPHQPQH

j_gene: TRBJ2-2
v_gene: TRBV3-1/TRBV3-2
CDR3aa: ASSQVGSGELF

j_gene: TRBJ1-4
v_gene: TRBV7-9
CDR3aa: ASSPPDRDYEKLF

j_gene: TRBJ1-2
v_gene: TRBV6-1
CDR3aa: ASSVLDWPSSYGYT

j_gene: TRBJ1-1
v_gene: TRBV29-1
CDR3aa: SAGQGKNTEAF

j_gene: TRBJ2-7
v_gene: TRBV9
CDR3aa: ASSAGWAGEYEQY

j_gene: TRBJ1-3
v_gene: TRBV5-1
CDR3aa: ASSLEGAKTSGNTIY

j_gene: TRBJ2-2
v_gene: TRBV3-1/TRBV3-2
CDR3aa: ASRNMAGELF

j_gene: TRBJ2-1
v_gene: TRBV6-1
CDR3aa: ASSDQPLAGDNEQF

j_gene: TRBJ1-1
v_gene: TRBV10-3
CDR3aa: AISDQDRGGTEAF

j_gene: TRBJ1-2
v_gene: TRBV10-3
CDR3aa: AISDSGHWVGYT

j_gene: TRBJ2-1
v_gene: TRBV14
CDR3aa: ASSQGAAGLYEQF

j_gene: TRBJ1-6
v_gene: TRBV9
CDR3aa: ASSGGSSYNSPLH

j_gene: TRBJ1-2
v_gene: TRBV29-1
CDR3aa: SVPVVAGQGGGYT

j_gene: TRBJ2-7
v_gene: TRBV30
CDR3aa: AWSAVPYEQY

j_gene: TRBJ2-5
v_gene: TRBV30
CDR3aa: AWRPPRTSGSRETQY

j_gene: TRBJ2-1
v_gene: TRBV5-1
CDR3aa: ASSVWGLAGSSYNEQF

j_gene: TRBJ2-2
v_gene: TRBV3-1/TRBV3-2
CDR3aa: ASSHSSYGTGELF

j_gene: TRBJ1-1
v_gene: TRBV5-5
CDR3aa: ASSFGQMNTEAF

j_gene: TRBJ2-7
v_gene: TRBV7-2
CDR3aa: ASSLGLAAPSSYEQY

j_gene: TRBJ2-2
v_gene: TRBV10-2
CDR3aa: ASTGIAGELF

j_gene: TRBJ2-3
v_gene: TRBV10-1
CDR3aa: ASSRADMSTDTQY

j_gene: TRBJ1-5
v_gene: TRBV18
CDR3aa: ASPKTVYSNQPQH

j_gene: TRBJ1-1
v_gene: TRBV10-3
CDR3aa: AISGRDSLKAF

j_gene: TRBJ2-1
v_gene: TRBV10-3
CDR3aa: AISPGLEYNEQF

j_gene: TRBJ2-1
v_gene: TRBV9
CDR3aa: ASSVSGRGHNEQF

j_gene: TRBJ1-2
v_gene: TRBV28
CDR3aa: ASSPYRGGGYGYT